These 22 T cell receptor beta chains came from one sample sequenced in a study of T cell changes during pregnancy in multiple sclerosis. TCRdb keeps only in-frame clones here, not all; method: immunoSEQ multiplex PCR. Among about 68,000 clones listed, 92% were seen once. The sample consisted of peripheral blood, taken in the second trimester of pregnancy. The receptor source for this set is a female donor in good health, enrolled as a control in a pregnancy study.

This chain connects TRBV7-3 to TRBJ2-7; the match to TRBD2 covers 7 bases. The CDR3 runs to 15 residues. The germline V gene has CDR1 SGHTA and CDR2 FQGTGA. The J segment lost 0 bases and the V segment lost 5 bases, leaving 7 bases of the junction unmatched. The CDR3 loop is CASSPLAGSSYEQYF. CDR3 DNA sequence: TGTGCCAGCAGCCCCTTAGCGGGTTCCTCCTACGAGCAGTACTTC.

The chain links TRBV7-9 to TRBJ2-1; 8 nucleotides align to TRBD2. V was pared by 4 bases and J by 7 bases, with 3 bases of the junction left unmatched. CDR3 size: 13 residues. CDR1 and CDR2 (germline): SEHNR, FQNEAQ (reference sequence). As DNA, the CDR3 is TGTGCCAGCAGCTGGAGCGGGGGAAATGAGCAGTTCTTC. Translation: CASSWSGGNEQFF.

The chain uses TRBV30 and TRBJ1-4, with TRBD1 as a possible D gene (5 bases). V was shortened by 2 bases and J by 0 bases, with 16 bases between the two germline ends. The CDR3 contains 17 residues. CDR1 GTSNPN and CDR2 SVGIG come from the germline V gene (reference sequence). The DNA for the CDR3 is TGTGCCTGGAGTAGAGGGGACTCTACCCCAACTAATGAAAAACTGTTTTTT. It codes for CAWSRGDSTPTNEKLFF.

A few counts support this clone. V gene TRBV5-5 combines with J gene TRBJ2-2; tentatively, D is TRBD2 (6 bases). CDR1 and CDR2 (germline): SGHKS, YYEKEE (reference sequence). Trimming took 1 base from V and 0 from J, leaving 19 bases between them. This CDR3 contains 19 residues. The CDR3 region has the DNA TGTGCCAGCAGCTTGAAGGGACTCCGACCCCCGTCGAACACCGGGGAGCTGTTTTTT. It is translated as CASSLKGLRPPSNTGELFF.

The V call is TRBV4-1, the J call TRBJ1-1; 9 nucleotides match TRBD1. The V segment lost 4 bases and the J segment 0 bases; nucleotides outside the gene matches: 21. The CDR3 contains 21 residues. CDR1 is MGHRA and CDR2 is YSYEKL in the germline V gene. CDR3 nucleotide sequence: TGCGCCAGCAGCCTAAGAGGGGGGGACAGGGATAATAGAATTTTGAACACTGAAGCTTTCTTT. Encoded protein: CASSLRGGDRDNRILNTEAFF.

The chain links TRBV27 to TRBJ2-1; D may be TRBD2 (6 bases). CDR1 and CDR2 from the germline V gene are MNHEY and SMNVEV (reference sequence). The CDR3 loop spans 13 amino acids. Deletions cut 5 bases from V and 9 bases from J, with 14 bases between. Here the CDR3 DNA reads TGTGCCAGCAGTGACACTAGCTCCAGTGAGCAGTTCTTC. Its protein is CASSDTSSSEQFF.

The chain links TRBV6-1 to TRBJ2-7; possibly TRBD1 for D (6 bases). Trimming removed 7 bases at V and 4 bases at J, with 17 bases between. The CDR3 sequence is 14 residues long. Looked up from germline, CDR1 is MNHNS and CDR2 is SASEGT. The DNA of the CDR3 is TGTGCCAGCACCTACCCCGGGACACAATACGAGCAGTACTTC. This encodes CASTYPGTQYEQYF.

The chain couples TRBV2 to TRBJ1-1, with 8 bases matching TRBD1. CDR3 length: 16 residues. V was clipped by 6 bases and J by 1 base; unmatched bases: 10. Germline V gene sequence: CDR1 SNHLY, CDR2 FYNNEI. This CDR3 is CASRTTGGGGNTEAFF. CDR3 nucleotide sequence: TGTGCCAGCAGAACCACAGGGGGTGGGGGGAACACTGAAGCTTTCTTT.

The DNA for the CDR3 is TGTGCCAGCAGCCAAGAGCCTACAGGGGTCTCCTACGAGCAGTACTTC. It encodes CASSQEPTGVSYEQYF. The rearrangement joins TRBV4-2 to TRBJ2-7, with 7 nucleotides matching TRBD1. The length of the CDR3 is 16 residues. J gave up 0 bases and V 0 bases, and 5 bases lay outside the gene matches. From germline, CDR1 is LGHNA and CDR2 YNFKEQ.

The genes are TRBV7-2 and TRBJ1-1; 7 bases align to TRBD1. CDR3 length equals 13 residues. The trim removed 5 bases at V and 1 base at J, leaving 1 base unmatched. Germline CDR1 SGHTA, CDR2 FQGNSA. DNA of the CDR3: TGTGCCAGCAGCCGACAGGGGAACACTGAAGCTTTCTTT. It translates to CASSRQGNTEAFF.

The chain is built from TRBV28 and TRBJ2-7, with 10 bases fitting TRBD1. CDR1 and CDR2 from the germline V gene are MDHEN and SYDVKM. The trim removed 6 bases at V and 3 bases at J, leaving 8 bases unmatched. The CDR3 has 15 residues. CDR3 sequence reads: CASSPARDRGYEQYF. DNA for the CDR3: TGTGCCAGCAGCCCTGCCCGGGACAGGGGCTACGAGCAGTACTTC.

The chain joins TRBV27 to TRBJ2-3; TRBD2 aligns across 14 bases. This CDR3 region has 17 residues. With 0 bases clipped from V and 6 bases from J, the junction kept 5 bases outside the gene matches. Germline assignment: CDR1 MNHEY and CDR2 SMNVEV (reference sequence). This chain's CDR3 is CASSLSTSGRAADTQYF. The CDR3 nucleotides read TGTGCCAGCAGTTTATCGACTAGCGGGAGGGCCGCCGATACGCAGTATTTT.

The genes are TRBV19 and TRBJ2-5; D possibly corresponds to TRBD2 (5 bases). Germline CDR1 and CDR2: LNHDA and SQIVND (reference sequence). This CDR3 is built from 14 residues. Deletions cut 5 bases from V and 5 bases from J, with 15 bases between. This chain's CDR3 is CASSWRRGSETQYF. The DNA for the CDR3 is TGTGCCAGTAGTTGGCGCCGGGGTAGTGAGACCCAGTACTTC.

This clone was detected only once. The rearrangement links TRBV15 to TRBJ1-2, with 7 positions matching TRBD1. Germline loops: CDR1 LNHNV, CDR2 YYDKDF (reference sequence). Trimming at V came to 5 bases and at J to 0 bases, leaving 12 bases not matched to a gene. CDR3 length: 17 residues. The chain's CDR3 is CATSGMHSTGPNYGYTF. As DNA, the CDR3 is TGTGCCACCAGCGGTATGCATTCGACAGGGCCTAACTATGGCTACACCTTC.

This sequence joins TRBV11-3 and TRBJ2-7; TRBD1 agrees at 9 bases. The CDR3 covers 14 residues. J gave up 6 bases and V 3 bases, and 6 bases lay outside the gene matches. From germline, CDR1 is SGHNT and CDR2 YENEEA. The CDR3 protein is CASSFPGQGPEQYF. The DNA for the CDR3 is TGTGCCAGCAGCTTCCCGGGACAGGGACCCGAGCAGTACTTC.

This chain connects TRBV5-1 to TRBJ1-2, with D tentatively TRBD1 (5 bases). The CDR3 has 13 residues. CDR1 and CDR2 (germline): SGHRS, YFSETQ. V lost 2 bases and J 4 bases, leaving 9 bases between the germline ends. The CDR3 sequence: CASSFGGAYGYTF. CDR3 DNA: TGCGCCAGCAGCTTTGGAGGGGCCTATGGCTACACCTTC. Full variable domain (rest looked up from reference TRBV5-1 and TRBJ1-2): KAGVTQTPRYLIKTRGQQVTLSCSPISGHRSVSWYQQTPGQGLQFLFEYFSETQRNKGNFPGRFSGRQFSNSRSEMNVSTLELGDSALYLCASSFGGAYGYTFGSGTRLTVV.

The chain has TRBV6-6 and TRBJ2-7; D is undetermined. The length of the CDR3 is 12 residues. The V and J ends lost 5 bases and 3 bases respectively, with 8 bases between them. Germline CDR1 and CDR2: MNHNY and SVGAGI (reference sequence). CDR3 nucleotide sequence: TGTGCCAGCAGTAGAGGATACTACGAGCAGTACTTC. Translated: CASSRGYYEQYF.

This chain links TRBV18 with TRBJ2-1, with D unresolved. V dropped 0 bases and J dropped 0 bases, with 9 bases sitting between them. Germline loops: CDR1 KGHSH, CDR2 LQKENI. The CDR3 consists of 16 residues. CDR3 nucleotide sequence: TGTGCCAGCTCACCACCGCACTTGAGCTCCTACAATGAGCAGTTCTTC. Translating it yields CASSPPHLSSYNEQFF.

The rearrangement links TRBV7-2 to TRBJ1-5, with D perhaps TRBD1 (5 bases). The V gene's germline CDR1 is SGHTA and CDR2 FQGNSA. The CDR3 extends over 16 amino acids. The germline V and J ends were trimmed by 2 bases and 3 bases, with 14 bases remaining between them. The CDR3 sequence: CASSLRGGAFNQPQHF. In DNA, the CDR3 is TGTGCCAGCAGCTTAAGGGGAGGGGCCTTCAATCAGCCCCAGCATTTT.

The CDR3 bases are TGTGCCAGCAGCTTAGACGGGAGGCGAGAGACCCAGTACTTC. Residues: CASSLDGRRETQYF. The chain has TRBV11-2 and TRBJ2-5, with TRBD2 identical over 7 bases. The germline V gene has CDR1 SGHAT and CDR2 FQNNGV. With 0 bases clipped from V and 4 bases from J, the junction kept 2 bases outside the gene matches. The CDR3 covers 14 residues.

J is TRBJ2-7 and V is TRBV5-5; D call uncertain. V lost 1 base to trimming and J lost 3 bases, with 8 bases between them. This CDR3 contains 13 residues. CDR1 SGHKS and CDR2 YYEKEE come from the germline V gene (reference sequence). The CDR3 here is CASSLKTSYEQYF. DNA for the CDR3: TGTGCCAGCAGCTTGAAGACAAGCTACGAGCAGTACTTC.

The chain combines TRBV4-1 with TRBJ2-7; possibly TRBD2 for D (6 bases). Germline loops: CDR1 MGHRA, CDR2 YSYEKL. The germline V and J ends were trimmed by 3 bases and 7 bases, with 16 bases remaining between them. This CDR3 has 14 residues. The CDR3 is CASSHPGTQREQYF. CDR3 in DNA: TGCGCCAGCAGCCATCCCGGGACTCAGAGGGAGCAGTACTTC.